A single sample is the source of the 11 T cell receptor beta chains below, sequenced in a study of spatial heterogeneity in lung cancer. Points from the study as a whole: The number of expanded tumor alpha and beta chains correlated with mutation number.

These receptors have no known antigen. TCRdb recomputed calls from the 5' RACE reads with MiXCR, one row per CDR3 protein. Here the sample spans over 1,500 distinct CDR3 sequences, about 13% being singletons. Time point given: sample taken at primary tumor resection. The specimen was lung tumor tissue, collected at surgery. These TCRs come from a male donor with early-stage non-small cell lung cancer.

By sample fraction, this clonotype is large (0.1 to 1%). The genes are TRBV6-6 and TRBJ2-3, with 8 positions matching TRBD2. This CDR3 contains 15 residues. Trimming at V came to 6 bases and at J to 0 bases, leaving 5 bases not matched to a gene. CDR1 is MNHNY, CDR2 SVGAGI, per germline (reference sequence). This CDR3 is CASSQAGESTDTQYF. The CDR3 DNA sequence: TGTGCCAGCAGCCAAGCGGGGGAAAGCACAGATACGCAGTATTTT.

With regard to this clonotype: With a much larger clone just one base away, this may be a read error. CDR3 sequence (DNA): TGTGCCAGCAGAGAAGAGGGACAGGTGTTTTCACCCCTCCACTTT. Translating gives CASREEGQVFSPLHF. The rearrangement links TRBV6-1 to TRBJ1-6; 8 bases fit TRBD1. The CDR3 is 15 residues long. Germline V gene lookup returns CDR1 MNHNS and CDR2 SASEGT.

This clonotype was detected a few times. CDR3 residues: CSARETVSANIQYF. CDR3 bases: TGCAGTGCTAGAGAAACAGTCTCAGCGAACATTCAGTACTTC. This chain links TRBV20-1 with TRBJ2-4; D uncertain. Germline V gene lookup returns CDR1 DFQATT and CDR2 SNEGSKA (reference sequence). This CDR3 has 14 amino acids. Between the trimmed V and J ends, which lost 0 bases and 7 bases, there was a span of 13 bases.

As to this clonotype: This may be a read error: a much more frequent sequence differs by one nucleotide. J is TRBJ2-3 and V is TRBV6-5; TRBD2 matches 13 bases. Germline-derived CDR1 and CDR2 are MNHEY and SVGAGI. CDR3 size: 16 residues. The CDR3 coding sequence is TGTGCCAGCACCCCCGGACTAGCGGGAGTATCAGATACGCTGTATTTT. Translation gives CASTPGLAGVSDTLYF.

This clonotype is classed as medium-sized. This chain links TRBV27 with TRBJ2-7, with D possibly being TRBD2 (6 bases). V was trimmed by 6 bases and J by 3 bases, leaving 21 bases between them. This CDR3 spans 16 amino acids. Germline CDR1 is MNHEY and CDR2 is SMNVEV (reference sequence). The CDR3 DNA reads TGTGCCAGCAGGAAAACTGAACGGGGGTTCTACTACGAGCAGTACTTC. Amino acids: CASRKTERGFYYEQYF.

In its sample, this clonotype is large (0.1 to 1%). The chain carries TRBV30 and TRBJ2-4, with D unresolved. This CDR3 has 14 residues. Germline CDR1 and CDR2: GTSNPN and SVGIG (reference sequence). V was pared by 2 bases and J by 4 bases, with 12 bases between. Here the CDR3 DNA reads TGTGCCTGGAGTCCCGTCTTGGGGAAAAACATTCAGTACTTC. Translated: CAWSPVLGKNIQYF.

This clonotype is medium-sized (0.01 to 0.1%) within its sample. The rearrangement joins TRBV7-2 to TRBJ2-7; perhaps TRBD2 as D (6 bases). This CDR3 is built from 15 residues. The germline gives CDR1 SGHTA, CDR2 FQGNSA. Deletions cut 4 bases from V and 3 bases from J, with 16 bases between. The CDR3 is CASSSTGGQGYEQYF. For the CDR3, the DNA is TGTGCCAGCAGCTCTACCGGGGGTCAGGGCTACGAGCAGTACTTC.

This clonotype was seen many times. The chain employs TRBV6-2 or TRBV6-3 and TRBJ1-2, with 7 positions matching TRBD1. The V gene end was trimmed by 6 bases and the J gene end by 2 bases; junction bases not matched to a gene: 3. The germline V gene has CDR1 MNHEY and CDR2 SVGEGT. This CDR3 contains 13 residues. The CDR3: CASSSQGNYGYTF. The DNA for the CDR3 is TGTGCCAGCAGCTCACAGGGGAACTATGGCTACACCTTC.

This clonotype is labeled as medium-sized. The chain recombines TRBV29-1 with TRBJ2-7, with D hard to call. The CDR3 has 12 amino acids. V was pared by 4 bases and J by 2 bases, with 9 bases between. Germline V gene data show CDR1 as SQVTM and CDR2 as ANQGSEA. DNA of the CDR3: TGCAGCGTTGGATTCACTACCTACGAGCAGTACTTC. Its translation: CSVGFTTYEQYF.

The chain is built from TRBV7-2 and TRBJ2-5, with TRBD1 matching over 10 bases. CDR3 length equals 15 residues. After removal of 3 bases from V and 5 bases from J, the junction contained 6 bases not matched to a gene. The germline V gene encodes CDR1 SGHTA and CDR2 FQGNSA. CDR3 loop: CASSFDRGRLETQYF. CDR3 nucleotides: TGTGCCAGCAGCTTCGACAGGGGGCGCTTGGAGACCCAGTACTTC.

This clonotype rates as medium-sized (0.01 to 0.1%). The rearrangement uses TRBV12-3 or TRBV12-4 and TRBJ2-1; D unresolved. The CDR3 totals 13 residues. V lost 3 bases and J lost 4, with 7 bases in between. The DNA for the CDR3 is TGTGCCAGCAGTTTGAACAGTTACAATGAGCAGTTCTTC. Translation gives CASSLNSYNEQFF.